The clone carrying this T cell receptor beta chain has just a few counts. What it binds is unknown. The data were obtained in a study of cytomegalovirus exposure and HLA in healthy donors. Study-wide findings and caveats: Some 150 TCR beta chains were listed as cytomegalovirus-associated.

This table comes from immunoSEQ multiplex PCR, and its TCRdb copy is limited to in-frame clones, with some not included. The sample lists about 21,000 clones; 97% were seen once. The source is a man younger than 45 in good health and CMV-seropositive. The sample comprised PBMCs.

In DNA form, the CDR3 reads TGTGCTAGTGGTTTGGGGTTAGCGGGAGGCTATGAGACCCAGTACTTC. Its translation is CASGLGLAGGYETQYF. This chain links TRBV12-5 with TRBJ2-5; 10 bases line up with TRBD2. This CDR3 has 16 amino acids. Losses at the gene ends were 1 base for V and 5 bases for J; bases not matched to a gene: 7. Germline V gene data show CDR1 as LGHNT and CDR2 as FRNRAP. The full variable domain, rest sourced from reference TRBV12-5 and TRBJ2-5, is DARVTQTPRHKVTEMGQEVTMRCQPILGHNTVFWYRQTMMQGLELLAYFRNRAPLDDSGMPKDRFSAEMPDATLATLKIQPSEPRDSAVYFCASGLGLAGGYETQYFGPGTRLLVL.